The TCR beta chain described here comes from a study of early T cells in non-severe SARS-CoV-2 infection. Unique molecular identifier tags were affixed to discrete cDNA molecules. TCRdb redid the calling of the 5' RACE reads with MiXCR, one entry per CDR3 protein. Here the sample spans tens of thousands of distinct CDR3 sequences, roughly 12% being singletons. Germline lookup yields CDR1 LNHDA and CDR2 SQIVND (reference sequence). This CDR3 is 16 amino acids long. V was shortened by 6 bases and J by 3 bases, with 17 bases between the two germline ends. The J gene is TRBJ2-2, the V gene TRBV19, with a tentative D call TRBD2 (6 bases). This receptor was obtained from an adult who was a healthcare worker with PCR-confirmed SARS-CoV-2 infection or an uninfected control (not recorded which). Material: whole blood, obtained at baseline. CDR3 DNA: TGTGCCAGTAGCCCTGACCTTAGCGGAGACACCGGGGAGCTGTTTTTT. It translates to CASSPDLSGDTGELFF.